This T cell receptor beta chain was recorded in a study of T cell changes during pregnancy in multiple sclerosis. This CDR3 contains 14 residues. Germline loops: CDR1 SGHTA, CDR2 FQGTGA. Trimming shortened V by 2 bases and J by 5 bases, and 11 bases separated the two germline ends. Libraries were prepared by immunoSEQ multiplex PCR; TCRdb keeps only in-frame clonotypes and omits some of them. Of approximately 30,000 clones listed, approximately 88% are singletons. The J gene is TRBJ2-3, the V gene TRBV7-3; tentatively, D is TRBD1 (5 bases). This TCR came from a female donor in good health, enrolled as a control in a pregnancy study. The sequencing here drew on CD4+ T cells from peripheral blood mononuclear cells, taken in the first trimester of pregnancy. The CDR3 is CASSLLGVVDTQYF. CDR3 DNA sequence: TGTGCCAGCAGCTTATTAGGGGTGGTAGATACGCAGTATTTT.